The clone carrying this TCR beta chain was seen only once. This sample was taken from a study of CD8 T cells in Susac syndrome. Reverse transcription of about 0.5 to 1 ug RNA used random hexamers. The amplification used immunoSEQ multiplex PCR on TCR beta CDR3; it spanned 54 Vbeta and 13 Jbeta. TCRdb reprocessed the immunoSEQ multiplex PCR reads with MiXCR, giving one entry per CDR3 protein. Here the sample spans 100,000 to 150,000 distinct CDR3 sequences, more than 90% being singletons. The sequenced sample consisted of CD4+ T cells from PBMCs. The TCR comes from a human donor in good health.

The CDR3 is CASSQDRTERRDYEQFF. The CDR3 nucleotides read TGTGCCAGCAGCCAAGATAGGACGGAAAGGAGGGATTATGAGCAGTTCTTC. V and J are TRBV3-1 and TRBJ2-1; TRBD2 might be the D (6 bases). The CDR3 has 17 amino acids. Trimming cost V 0 bases and J 8 bases, with 20 bases left between them. Germline V gene lookup returns CDR1 LGHDT and CDR2 YNNKEL (reference sequence).